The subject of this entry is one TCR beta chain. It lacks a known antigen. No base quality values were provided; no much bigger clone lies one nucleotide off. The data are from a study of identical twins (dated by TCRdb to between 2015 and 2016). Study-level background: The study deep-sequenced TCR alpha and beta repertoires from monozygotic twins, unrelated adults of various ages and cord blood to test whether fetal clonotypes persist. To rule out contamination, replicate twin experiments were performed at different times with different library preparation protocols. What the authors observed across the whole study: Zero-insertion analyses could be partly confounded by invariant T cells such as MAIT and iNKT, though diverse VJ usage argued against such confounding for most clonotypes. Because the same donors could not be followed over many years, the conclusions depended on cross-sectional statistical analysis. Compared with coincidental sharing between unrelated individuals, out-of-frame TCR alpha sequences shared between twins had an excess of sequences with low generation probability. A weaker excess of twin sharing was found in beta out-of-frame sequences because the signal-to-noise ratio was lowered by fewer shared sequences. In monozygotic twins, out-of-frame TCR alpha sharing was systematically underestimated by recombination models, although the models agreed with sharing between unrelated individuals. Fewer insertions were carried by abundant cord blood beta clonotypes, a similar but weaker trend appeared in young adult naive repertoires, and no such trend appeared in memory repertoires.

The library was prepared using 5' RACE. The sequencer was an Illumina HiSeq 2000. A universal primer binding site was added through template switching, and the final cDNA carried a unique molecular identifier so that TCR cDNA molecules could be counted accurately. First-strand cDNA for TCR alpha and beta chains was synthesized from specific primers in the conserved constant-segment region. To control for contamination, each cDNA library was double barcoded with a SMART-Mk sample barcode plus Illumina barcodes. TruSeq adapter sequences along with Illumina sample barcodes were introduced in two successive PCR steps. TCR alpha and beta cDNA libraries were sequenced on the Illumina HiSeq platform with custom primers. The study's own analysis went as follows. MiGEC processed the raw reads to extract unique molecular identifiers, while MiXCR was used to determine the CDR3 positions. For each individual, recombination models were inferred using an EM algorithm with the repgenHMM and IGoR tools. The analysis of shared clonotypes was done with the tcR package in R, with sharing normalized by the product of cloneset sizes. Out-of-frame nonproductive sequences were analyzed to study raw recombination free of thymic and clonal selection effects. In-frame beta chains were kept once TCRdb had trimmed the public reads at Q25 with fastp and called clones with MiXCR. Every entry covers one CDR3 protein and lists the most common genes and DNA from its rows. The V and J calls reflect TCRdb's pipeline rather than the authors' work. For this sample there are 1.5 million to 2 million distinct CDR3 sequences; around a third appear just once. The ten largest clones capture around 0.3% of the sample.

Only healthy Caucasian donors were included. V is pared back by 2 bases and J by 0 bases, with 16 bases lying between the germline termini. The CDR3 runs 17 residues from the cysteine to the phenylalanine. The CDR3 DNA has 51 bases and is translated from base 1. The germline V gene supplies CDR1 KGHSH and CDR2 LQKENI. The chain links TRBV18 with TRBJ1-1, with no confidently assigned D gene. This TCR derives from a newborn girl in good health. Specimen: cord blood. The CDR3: CASSPVRQRIMNTEAFF. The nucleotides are TGTGCCAGCTCACCAGTCCGCCAGAGAATAATGAACACTGAAGCTTTCTTT. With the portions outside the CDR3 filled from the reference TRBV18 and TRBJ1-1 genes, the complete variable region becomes NAGVMQNPRHLVRRRGQEARLRCSPMKGHSHVYWYRQLPEEGLKFMVYLQKENIIDESGMPKERFSAEFPKEGPSILRIQQVVRGDSAAYFCASSPVRQRIMNTEAFFGQGTRLTVV.